This TCR beta chain was recovered during a study of T cell responses to AZD1222 COVID-19 vaccine. Clones were read by immunoSEQ multiplex PCR, and TCRdb kept only the in-frame ones, dropping some. Seen here are tens of thousands of clones, around nine tenths observed once, and the top ten hold about 12%. Trimming removed 4 bases from V and 0 bases from J; junction bases left unmatched: 14. The germline V gene has CDR1 SGHRS and CDR2 YFSETQ. This CDR3 comprises 18 residues. The sequencing used peripheral blood, collected 28 days after the second AZD1222 dose. The receptor was isolated from an adult who received the AZD1222 COVID-19 vaccine. V and J are TRBV5-1 and TRBJ2-3, with TRBD2 identical over 7 bases. The CDR3 nucleotides read TGCGCCAGCAGCGAACGGACATTGCGGGAGAGGAGCACAGATACGCAGTATTTT. It is translated as CASSERTLRERSTDTQYF. Full variable domain (rest looked up from reference TRBV5-1 and TRBJ2-3): KAGVTQTPRYLIKTRGQQVTLSCSPISGHRSVSWYQQTPGQGLQFLFEYFSETQRNKGNFPGRFSGRQFSNSRSEMNVSTLELGDSALYLCASSERTLRERSTDTQYFGPGTRLTVL.